The present entry profiles one TCR beta chain with its context. Sequencing used immunoSEQ multiplex PCR; TCRdb keeps in-frame clones, though not all of them. The top ten hold 2.5% to 4% of the sample, which has 55,000 to 80,000 clones, 85% to 95% seen once. The data belong to a study of T cell changes during pregnancy in multiple sclerosis. This clonotype was sampled from a female donor with multiple sclerosis, enrolled in a pregnancy study. The sample here was CD8+ T cells from peripheral blood mononuclear cells, taken in the second trimester of pregnancy.

CDR3 DNA: TGCGCCAGCAGCGTGGGACTAGCGGACCGCACAGATACGCAGTATTTT. This codes for CASSVGLADRTDTQYF. The chain combines TRBV5-1 with TRBJ2-3; 11 bases are a match to TRBD2. V shed 4 bases, J shed 1 base, and the junction held 5 bases outside the gene matches. This CDR3 comprises 16 residues. Germline CDR1 and CDR2: SGHRS and YFSETQ.